This T cell receptor beta chain was profiled in a study of a mutant IDH1 vaccine in newly diagnosed glioma. Across the study: Patients got their first vaccination 4-6 weeks after radiotherapy alone, or with temozolomide cycles.

Clones were sequenced by immunoSEQ multiplex PCR, and TCRdb holds only the in-frame ones, with some missing. The repertoire includes 70,000 to 90,000 clones, roughly nine tenths of them detected once, and about 0.6% sits in the top ten. Time point indicated: week 5, during vaccination. Topical imiquimod was applied with each vaccine dose, which held 300 ug of mutant IDH1 20-mer peptide. Germline assignment: CDR1 LGHNA and CDR2 YNFKEQ. With 3 bases clipped from V and 6 bases from J, the junction kept 7 bases outside the gene matches. This CDR3 contains 15 residues. Concerning this clone: The antigen is not known.

The clonotype comes from a woman aged 50 to 60 with glioma. This sample comprised PBMCs, obtained from a glioma patient whose treatment included an IDH1 peptide vaccine. The chain has TRBV4-2 and TRBJ2-7; TRBD1 agrees at 11 bases. The CDR3 reads CASSHIGTGGLEQYF. The CDR3 DNA reads TGTGCCAGCAGCCACATTGGGACAGGGGGTCTCGAGCAGTACTTC.